This T cell receptor (beta chain) was found in a study of shared clonotypes between healthy human individuals. The wider study: Used for every donor were three CD4 naive, three CD4 memory, two CD8 naive and one CD8 memory plate.

The V end lost 1 base, the J end lost 1 base, and 21 bases lay between the germline ends. The V gene's germline CDR1 is SSHAT and CDR2 FNYEAQ (reference sequence). This CDR3 has 19 residues. In the original processing: ImmunoSEQ gave junction-only sequences without quality scores, so filtering differed. Assay used: immunoSEQ multiplex PCR; TCRdb lists only in-frame clones, some missing. For V, J and clone size, that table is used; D and trimming come from the DNA. Of approximately 1.5 million clones in the sample, approximately 98.5% are singletons; the top ten hold 0.36%. The TCR was taken from a man aged 25-45 years in good health. The chain is built from TRBV7-7 and TRBJ2-3; D ambiguous. Material for sequencing was naive CD4+ T cells sorted from blood. The subset is: CD45RA+ positively selected. CDR3 in amino acids: CASSLVGQDRRPGTDTQYF. CDR3 DNA sequence: TGTGCCAGCAGCTTAGTTGGTCAGGACCGACGACCGGGCACAGATACGCAGTATTTT.